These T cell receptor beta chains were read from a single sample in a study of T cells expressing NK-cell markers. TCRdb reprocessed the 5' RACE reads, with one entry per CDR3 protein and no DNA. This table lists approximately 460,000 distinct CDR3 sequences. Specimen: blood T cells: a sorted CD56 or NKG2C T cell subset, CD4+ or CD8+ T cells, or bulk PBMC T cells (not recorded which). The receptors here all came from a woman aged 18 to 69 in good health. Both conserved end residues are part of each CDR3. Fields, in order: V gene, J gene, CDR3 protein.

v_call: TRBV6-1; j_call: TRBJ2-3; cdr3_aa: CASSVSEGTDTQYF
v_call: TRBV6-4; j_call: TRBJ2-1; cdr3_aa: CASSPLVGGYNEQFF
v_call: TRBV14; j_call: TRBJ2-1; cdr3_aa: CASSQFSGGAYNEQFF
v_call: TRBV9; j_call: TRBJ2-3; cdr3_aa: CASSVGGWEGDTQYF
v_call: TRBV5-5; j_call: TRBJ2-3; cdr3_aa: CASSLARLAGVTDTQYF
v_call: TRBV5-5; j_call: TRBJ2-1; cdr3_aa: CASSFRDFDYNEQFF
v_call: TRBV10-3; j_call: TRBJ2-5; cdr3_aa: CAIRDLETQYF
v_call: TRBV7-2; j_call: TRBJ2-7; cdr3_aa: CASSLGGAGGSYEQYF
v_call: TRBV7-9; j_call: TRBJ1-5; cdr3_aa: CASSGDREVDQPQHF
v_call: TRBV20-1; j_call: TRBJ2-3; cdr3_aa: CSARDLAGGDLDTQYF
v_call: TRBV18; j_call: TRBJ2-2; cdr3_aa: CASSDGLGGELFF
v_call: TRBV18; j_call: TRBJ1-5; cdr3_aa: CASFEGSNQPQHF
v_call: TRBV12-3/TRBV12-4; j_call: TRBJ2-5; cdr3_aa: CASSFAGGPGETQYF
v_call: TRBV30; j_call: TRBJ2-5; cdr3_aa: CAWSVGQGAQETQYF
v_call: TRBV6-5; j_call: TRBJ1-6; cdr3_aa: CASSYTHNHSPLHF
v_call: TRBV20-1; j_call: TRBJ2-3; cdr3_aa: CSASGYINTDTQYF
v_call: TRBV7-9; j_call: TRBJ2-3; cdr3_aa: CASSWDYLSDTQYF
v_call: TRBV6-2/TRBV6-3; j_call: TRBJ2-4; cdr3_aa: CASSPLGGRGIQYF
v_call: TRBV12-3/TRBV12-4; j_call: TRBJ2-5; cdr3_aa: CASSLGRSSQGETQYF
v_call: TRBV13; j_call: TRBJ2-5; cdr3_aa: CASSLIRAGVVETQYF
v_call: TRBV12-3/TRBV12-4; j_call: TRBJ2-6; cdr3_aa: CASRERLTGTGANVLTF
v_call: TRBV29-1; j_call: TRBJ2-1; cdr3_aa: CSVGRSYSYNEQFF
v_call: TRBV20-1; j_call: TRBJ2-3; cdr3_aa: CSARDPRERTDTQYF
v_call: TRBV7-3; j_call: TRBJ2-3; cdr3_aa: CASSFRVRDTQYF
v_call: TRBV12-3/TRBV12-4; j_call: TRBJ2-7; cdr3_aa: CASRANDEQYF
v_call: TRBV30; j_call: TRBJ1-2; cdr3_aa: CAWSVLWGYTF
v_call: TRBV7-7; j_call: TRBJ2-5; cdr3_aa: CASARDSVLETQYF
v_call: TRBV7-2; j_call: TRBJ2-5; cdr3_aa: CASSLQLTETQYF
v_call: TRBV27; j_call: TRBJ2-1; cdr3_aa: CASSLGRSAYNEQFF
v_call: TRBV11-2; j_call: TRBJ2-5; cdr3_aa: CASSLWTGAWETQYF
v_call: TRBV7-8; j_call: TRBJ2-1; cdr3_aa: CASSLGASGSLNEQFF
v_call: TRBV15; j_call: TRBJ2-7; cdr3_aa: CATSSRASGYEQYF
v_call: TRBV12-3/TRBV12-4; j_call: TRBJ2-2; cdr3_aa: CASSPSGANTGELFF
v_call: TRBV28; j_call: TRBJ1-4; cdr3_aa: CAAASGNEKLFF
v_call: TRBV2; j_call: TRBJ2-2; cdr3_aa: CASNLTPANTGELFF
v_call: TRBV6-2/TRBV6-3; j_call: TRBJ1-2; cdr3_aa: CASRQTGAIYGYTF
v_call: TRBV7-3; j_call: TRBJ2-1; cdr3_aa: CASSLTRGTSIGNEQFF
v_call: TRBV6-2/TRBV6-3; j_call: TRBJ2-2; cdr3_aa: CAERGQLGGELFF
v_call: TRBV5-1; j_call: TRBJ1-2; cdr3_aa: CASGPTGGDYGYTF
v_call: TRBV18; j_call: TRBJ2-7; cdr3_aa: CASSPPRWGVDYEQYF
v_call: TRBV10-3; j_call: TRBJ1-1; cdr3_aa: CAISGPGTGILVTEAFF